This is a list of T cell receptor beta chains from one sample in a study of T cell responses to AZD1222 COVID-19 vaccine. The data were produced by immunoSEQ multiplex PCR, yet TCRdb's version contains in-frame clones alone and is incomplete. The sample consists of roughly 84,000 clones, roughly 88% of them appearing once. Sequenced here: peripheral blood, sampled 28 days after the second AZD1222 dose. All receptors derive from an adult who received the AZD1222 COVID-19 vaccine. CDR3s include the opening cysteine and the closing phenylalanine or tryptophan. Fields, in order: V gene, J gene, CDR3 protein.

v_call: TRBV24-1; j_call: TRBJ2-5; cdr3_aa: CATSDPVVSQETQYF
v_call: TRBV7-3; j_call: TRBJ2-1; cdr3_aa: CASSPQPGPYNEQFF
v_call: TRBV6-5; j_call: TRBJ1-2; cdr3_aa: CASSLATANYGYTF
v_call: TRBV20-1; j_call: TRBJ1-5; cdr3_aa: CSASAGRGNQPQHF
v_call: TRBV7-2; j_call: TRBJ2-6; cdr3_aa: CASSLVAGGHSGANVLTF
v_call: TRBV6-5; j_call: TRBJ1-5; cdr3_aa: CASSFQPNQPQHF
v_call: TRBV27; j_call: TRBJ2-2; cdr3_aa: CASSLLGSGSNTGELFF
v_call: TRBV5-5; j_call: TRBJ2-6; cdr3_aa: CASSLDTGLGANVLTF
v_call: TRBV5-1; j_call: TRBJ2-1; cdr3_aa: CATGITYNEQFF
v_call: TRBV5-5; j_call: TRBJ1-1; cdr3_aa: CASSGGPNTEAFF
v_call: TRBV7-9; j_call: TRBJ2-1; cdr3_aa: CASSTDPYNEQFF
v_call: TRBV9; j_call: TRBJ2-7; cdr3_aa: CASSVDASGYEQYF
v_call: TRBV6-5; j_call: TRBJ1-5; cdr3_aa: CATSMDRASNQPQHF
v_call: TRBV11-3; j_call: TRBJ1-4; cdr3_aa: CASSQARGSGEKLFF
v_call: TRBV3-1/TRBV3-2; j_call: TRBJ2-5; cdr3_aa: CASSQELGLWETQYF
v_call: TRBV19; j_call: TRBJ2-7; cdr3_aa: CASSTSGSRYEQYF
v_call: TRBV5-1; j_call: TRBJ2-5; cdr3_aa: CASSQAASGTHETQYF
v_call: TRBV7-2; j_call: TRBJ1-2; cdr3_aa: CASSLAHQSYGYTF
v_call: TRBV19; j_call: TRBJ2-2; cdr3_aa: CASSIGETALANTGELFF
v_call: TRBV29-1; j_call: TRBJ1-1; cdr3_aa: CSVEDGPQGIQAFF
v_call: TRBV18; j_call: TRBJ2-1; cdr3_aa: CASSPEGFTSGYNEQFF
v_call: TRBV12-3/TRBV12-4; j_call: TRBJ2-1; cdr3_aa: CASTQGRTVQFF
v_call: TRBV7-9; j_call: TRBJ2-2; cdr3_aa: CASSPYVGGDTGELFF
v_call: TRBV18; j_call: TRBJ2-5; cdr3_aa: CASSPPQVGPEETQYF
v_call: TRBV11-3; j_call: TRBJ2-7; cdr3_aa: CASSLNPYEQYF
v_call: TRBV7-9; j_call: TRBJ1-4; cdr3_aa: CASSFGTGREKLFF
v_call: TRBV5-6; j_call: TRBJ1-5; cdr3_aa: CASSSARMKNQPQHF
v_call: TRBV4-2; j_call: TRBJ1-2; cdr3_aa: CASSQDRAYGYTF
v_call: TRBV27; j_call: TRBJ1-2; cdr3_aa: CASSFWGSDGYTF
v_call: TRBV5-1; j_call: TRBJ1-2; cdr3_aa: CASSLGGTVMGGYTF
v_call: TRBV5-1; j_call: TRBJ2-2; cdr3_aa: CASSGGLAGFTGELFF
v_call: TRBV19; j_call: TRBJ1-1; cdr3_aa: CASSRGRGLEGTEAFF
v_call: TRBV5-1; j_call: TRBJ2-1; cdr3_aa: CASSLGGSRSGDEQFF
v_call: TRBV11-2; j_call: TRBJ1-4; cdr3_aa: CASSLVRGLDEKLFF
v_call: TRBV7-2; j_call: TRBJ2-3; cdr3_aa: CASSPTSGSASDTQYF
v_call: TRBV28; j_call: TRBJ2-7; cdr3_aa: CASRRDRGIYEQYF
v_call: TRBV18; j_call: TRBJ1-6; cdr3_aa: CASSPEQGYNSPLHF
v_call: TRBV9; j_call: TRBJ2-1; cdr3_aa: CASSVGSRAGDNEQFF
v_call: TRBV7-2; j_call: TRBJ1-2; cdr3_aa: CASTRDRVGYGYTF
v_call: TRBV11-3; j_call: TRBJ2-7; cdr3_aa: CASVRDRAYEQYF
v_call: TRBV7-9; j_call: TRBJ2-1; cdr3_aa: CASSLAQAGQFF
v_call: TRBV29-1; j_call: TRBJ2-1; cdr3_aa: CSVDDYTAGGPNEQFF
v_call: TRBV3-1/TRBV3-2; j_call: TRBJ1-6; cdr3_aa: CASNARAYNSPLHF
v_call: TRBV29-1; j_call: TRBJ1-5; cdr3_aa: CSVAGQGNQPQHF
v_call: TRBV2; j_call: TRBJ2-7; cdr3_aa: CASSEGGWGSYEQYF
v_call: TRBV7-2; j_call: TRBJ1-2; cdr3_aa: CASSLEGFYGYTF
v_call: TRBV28; j_call: TRBJ1-1; cdr3_aa: CASSLGGQTIGFFF
v_call: TRBV7-2; j_call: TRBJ1-1; cdr3_aa: CASSLVGVTEAFF